This TCR beta chain was obtained from a study of regulatory dendritic cells for organ transplantation. This table comes from immunoSEQ multiplex PCR, and its TCRdb copy is limited to in-frame clones, with some not included. The profile shows 29,000 or so clones, about three quarters of them singletons. Study-wide results and caveats: Regulatory dendritic cells appeared to expand memory CD8+ clones less than mature ones. Between individuals, the alloreactive memory CD8+ T cell pool differed considerably. Memory T cells were less diverse than naive, with memory CD8+ most oligoclonal.

The count of this clone is one. Its antigen is not identified. The CDR3 length is 13 residues. The germline gives CDR1 MNHEY, CDR2 SVGAGI. V was pared by 5 bases and J by 2 bases, with 10 bases between. Memory T cells were CD45RO+, naive were CD45RA+, sorted by FACS. This sequence joins TRBV6-5 and TRBJ2-7, with D possibly matching TRBD1 (6 bases). This TCR was recovered from a human donor in good health. Source material: memory CD4+ T cells from blood. Specified subset: CD45RO+ memory T cells. The CDR3 coding sequence is TGTGCCAGCAGTCGGGACACCGCCTACGAGCAGTACTTC. Translation gives CASSRDTAYEQYF.